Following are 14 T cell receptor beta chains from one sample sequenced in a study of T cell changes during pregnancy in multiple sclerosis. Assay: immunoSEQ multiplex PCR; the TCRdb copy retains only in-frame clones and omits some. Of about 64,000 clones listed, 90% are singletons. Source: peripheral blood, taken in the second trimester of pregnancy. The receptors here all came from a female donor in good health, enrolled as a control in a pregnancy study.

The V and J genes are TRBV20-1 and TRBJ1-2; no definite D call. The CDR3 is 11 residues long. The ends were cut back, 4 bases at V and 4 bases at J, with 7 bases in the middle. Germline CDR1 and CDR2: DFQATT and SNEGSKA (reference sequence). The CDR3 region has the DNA TGCAGTGCTATTGGGCCCTATGGCTACACCTTC. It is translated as CSAIGPYGYTF.

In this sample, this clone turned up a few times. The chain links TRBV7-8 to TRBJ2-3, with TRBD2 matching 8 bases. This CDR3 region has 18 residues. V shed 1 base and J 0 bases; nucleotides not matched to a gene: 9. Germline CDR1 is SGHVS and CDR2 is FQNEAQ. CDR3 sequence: CASSLVGVAGTSTDTQYF. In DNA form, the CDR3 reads TGTGCCAGCAGCTTAGTGGGGGTAGCGGGAACCAGCACAGATACGCAGTATTTT. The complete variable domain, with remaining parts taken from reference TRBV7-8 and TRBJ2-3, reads GAGVSQSPRYKVAKRGQDVALRCDPISGHVSLFWYQQALGQGPEFLTYFQNEAQLDKSGLPSDRFFAERPEGSVSTLKIQRTQQEDSAVYLCASSLVGVAGTSTDTQYFGPGTRLTVL.

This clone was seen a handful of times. DNA of the CDR3: TGTGCCAGCAGTGAAGGTCCAATTAACTATGGCTACACCTTC. Protein: CASSEGPINYGYTF. The rearrangement uses TRBV2 and TRBJ1-2; D remains ambiguous. With 1 base removed from V and 1 base from J, the gap between germline ends came to 7 bases. Germline V CDR1 and CDR2: SNHLY, FYNNEI. The length of the CDR3 is 14 residues.

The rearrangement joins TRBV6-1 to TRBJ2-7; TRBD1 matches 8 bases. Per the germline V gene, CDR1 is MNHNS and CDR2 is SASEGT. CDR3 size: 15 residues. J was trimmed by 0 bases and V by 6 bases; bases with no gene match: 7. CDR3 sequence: CASRVDRASSYEQYF. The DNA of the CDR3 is TGTGCCAGCAGGGTGGACAGGGCAAGCTCCTACGAGCAGTACTTC.

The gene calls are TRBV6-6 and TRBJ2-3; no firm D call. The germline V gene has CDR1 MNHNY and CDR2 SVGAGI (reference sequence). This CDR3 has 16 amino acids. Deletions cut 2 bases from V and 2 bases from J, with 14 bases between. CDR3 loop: CASSYPDFISTDTQYF. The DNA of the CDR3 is TGTGCCAGCAGTTACCCCGACTTTATTTCCACAGATACGCAGTATTTT.

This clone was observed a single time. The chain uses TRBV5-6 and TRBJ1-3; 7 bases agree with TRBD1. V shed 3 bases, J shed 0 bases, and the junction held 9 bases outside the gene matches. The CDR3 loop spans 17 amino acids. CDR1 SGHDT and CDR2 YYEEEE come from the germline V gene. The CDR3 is CASSSLTGTYSGNTIYF. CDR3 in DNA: TGTGCCAGCAGCTCATTGACAGGGACATACTCTGGAAACACCATATATTTT.

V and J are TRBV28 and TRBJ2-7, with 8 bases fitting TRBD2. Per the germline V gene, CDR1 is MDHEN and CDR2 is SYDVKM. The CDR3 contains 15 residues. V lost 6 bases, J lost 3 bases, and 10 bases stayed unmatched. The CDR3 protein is CASRAGTRSNYEQYF. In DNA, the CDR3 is TGTGCCAGCAGGGCGGGGACTAGATCGAACTACGAGCAGTACTTC.

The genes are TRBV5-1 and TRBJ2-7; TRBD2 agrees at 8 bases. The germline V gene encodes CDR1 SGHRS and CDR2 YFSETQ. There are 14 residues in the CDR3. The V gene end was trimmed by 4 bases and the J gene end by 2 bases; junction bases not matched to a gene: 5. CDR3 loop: CASSRSGSTYEQYF. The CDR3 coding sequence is TGCGCCAGCAGCCGGAGCGGGAGCACCTACGAGCAGTACTTC.

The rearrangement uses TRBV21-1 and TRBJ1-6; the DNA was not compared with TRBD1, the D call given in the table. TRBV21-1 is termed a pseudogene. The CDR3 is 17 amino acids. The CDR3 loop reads CASSNTSPDSPNSPLHF. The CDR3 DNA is TGTGCCAGCAGCAACACCAGTCCGGACAGCCCTAATTCACCCCTCCACTTT.

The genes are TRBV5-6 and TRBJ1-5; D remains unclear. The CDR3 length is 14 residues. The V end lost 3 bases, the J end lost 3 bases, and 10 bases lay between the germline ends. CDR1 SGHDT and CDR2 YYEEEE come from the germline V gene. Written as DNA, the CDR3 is TGTGCCAGCAGCTCGCCGGGGTACAATCAGCCCCAGCATTTT. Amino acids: CASSSPGYNQPQHF.

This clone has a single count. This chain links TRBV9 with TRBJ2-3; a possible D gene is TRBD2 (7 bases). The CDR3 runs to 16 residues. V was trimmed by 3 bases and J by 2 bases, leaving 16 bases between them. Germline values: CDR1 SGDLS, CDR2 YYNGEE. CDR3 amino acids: CASSATGGHTTDTQYF. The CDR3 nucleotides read TGTGCCAGCAGCGCGACGGGGGGCCACACCACAGATACGCAGTATTTT. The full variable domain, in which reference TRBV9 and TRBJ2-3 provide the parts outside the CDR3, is DSGVTQTPKHLITATGQRVTLRCSPRSGDLSVYWYQQSLDQGLQFLIQYYNGEERAKGNILERFSAQQFPDLHSELNLSSLELGDSALYFCASSATGGHTTDTQYFGPGTRLTVL.

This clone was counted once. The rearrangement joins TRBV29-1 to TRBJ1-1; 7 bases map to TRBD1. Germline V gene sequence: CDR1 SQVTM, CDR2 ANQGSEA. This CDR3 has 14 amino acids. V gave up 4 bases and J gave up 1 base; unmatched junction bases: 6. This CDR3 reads CSVGQGERNTEAFF. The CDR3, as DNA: TGCAGCGTTGGGCAGGGGGAGAGGAACACTGAAGCTTTCTTT. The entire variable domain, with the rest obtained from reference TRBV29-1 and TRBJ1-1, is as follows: SAVISQKPSRDICQRGTSLTIQCQVDSQVTMMFWYRQQPGQSLTLIATANQGSEATYESGFVIDKFPISRPNLTFSTLTVSNMSPEDSSIYLCSVGQGERNTEAFFGQGTRLTVV.

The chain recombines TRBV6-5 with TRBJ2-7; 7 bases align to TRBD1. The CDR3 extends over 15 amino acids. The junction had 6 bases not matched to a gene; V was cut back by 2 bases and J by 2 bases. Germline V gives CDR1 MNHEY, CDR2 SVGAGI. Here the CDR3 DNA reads TGTGCCAGCAGTTACGGCGGACAGGCCACCTACGAGCAGTACTTC. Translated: CASSYGGQATYEQYF.

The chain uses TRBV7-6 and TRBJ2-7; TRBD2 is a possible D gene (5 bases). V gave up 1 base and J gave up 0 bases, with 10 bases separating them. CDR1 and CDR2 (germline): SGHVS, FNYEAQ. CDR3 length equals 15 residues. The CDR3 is CASSLEAEDSYEQYF. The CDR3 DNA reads TGTGCCAGCAGCTTAGAGGCGGAGGACTCCTACGAGCAGTACTTC. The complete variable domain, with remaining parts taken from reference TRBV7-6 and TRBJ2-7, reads GAGVSQSPRYKVTKRGQDVALRCDPISGHVSLYWYRQALGQGPEFLTYFNYEAQQDKSGLPNDRFSAERPEGSISTLTIQRTEQRDSAMYRCASSLEAEDSYEQYFGPGTRLTVT.